This T cell receptor (beta chain) was identified during a study of cytomegalovirus exposure and HLA in healthy donors. 60 Vbeta and 13 Jbeta primers were used in PCR. The assay was immunoSEQ multiplex PCR, and TCRdb's table has in-frame clones only and misses some. The table lists some 180,000 clones, about three quarters of them singletons. In the case of this clone: Other nucleotide sequences in the sample specify the same CDR3.

Germline loops: CDR1 SEHNR, CDR2 FQNEAQ (reference sequence). Trimming took 6 bases from V and 5 from J, leaving 25 bases between them. CDR3 length equals 17 residues. This TCR derives from a woman aged 60-75 years in good health and CMV-seropositive. The material sequenced was PBMCs. The chain employs TRBV7-9 and TRBJ1-1, with D tentatively TRBD1 (6 bases). As DNA, the CDR3 is TGTGCCAGCAGACCGCGCTCACCCGCCGCAACAGGGACTGAAGCTTTCTTT. Amino acid sequence: CASRPRSPAATGTEAFF.